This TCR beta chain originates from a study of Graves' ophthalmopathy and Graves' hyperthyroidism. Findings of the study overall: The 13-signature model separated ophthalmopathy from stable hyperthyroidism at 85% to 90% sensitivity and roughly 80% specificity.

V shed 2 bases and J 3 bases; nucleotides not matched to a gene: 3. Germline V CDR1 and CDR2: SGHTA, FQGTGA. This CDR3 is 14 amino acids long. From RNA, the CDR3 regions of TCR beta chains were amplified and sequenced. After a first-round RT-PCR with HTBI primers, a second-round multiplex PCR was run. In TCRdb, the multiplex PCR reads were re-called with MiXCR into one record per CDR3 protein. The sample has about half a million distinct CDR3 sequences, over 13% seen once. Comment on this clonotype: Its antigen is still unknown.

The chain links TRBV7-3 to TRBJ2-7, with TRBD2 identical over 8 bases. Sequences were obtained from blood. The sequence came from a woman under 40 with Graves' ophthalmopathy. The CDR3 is CASSLREGFYEQYF. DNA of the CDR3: TGTGCCAGCAGCTTACGGGAGGGCTTCTACGAGCAGTACTTC.